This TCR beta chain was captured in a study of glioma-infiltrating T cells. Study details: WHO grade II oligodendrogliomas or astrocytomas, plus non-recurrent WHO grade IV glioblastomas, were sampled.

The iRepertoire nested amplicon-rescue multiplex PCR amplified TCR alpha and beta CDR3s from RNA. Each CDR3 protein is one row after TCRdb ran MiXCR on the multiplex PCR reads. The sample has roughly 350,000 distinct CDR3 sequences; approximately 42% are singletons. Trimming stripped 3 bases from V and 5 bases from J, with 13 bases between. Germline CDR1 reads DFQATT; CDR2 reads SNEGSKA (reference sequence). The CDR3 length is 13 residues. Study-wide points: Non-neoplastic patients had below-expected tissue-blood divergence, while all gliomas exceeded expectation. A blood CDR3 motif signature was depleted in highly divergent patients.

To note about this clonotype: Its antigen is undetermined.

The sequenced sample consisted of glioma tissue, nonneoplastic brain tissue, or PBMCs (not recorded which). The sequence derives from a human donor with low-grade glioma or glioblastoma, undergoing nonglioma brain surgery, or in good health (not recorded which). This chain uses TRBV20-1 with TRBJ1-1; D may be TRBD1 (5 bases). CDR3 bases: TGCAGTGCTAGGGGGGGTCTCTGGACTGAAGCTTTCTTT. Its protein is CSARGGLWTEAFF.